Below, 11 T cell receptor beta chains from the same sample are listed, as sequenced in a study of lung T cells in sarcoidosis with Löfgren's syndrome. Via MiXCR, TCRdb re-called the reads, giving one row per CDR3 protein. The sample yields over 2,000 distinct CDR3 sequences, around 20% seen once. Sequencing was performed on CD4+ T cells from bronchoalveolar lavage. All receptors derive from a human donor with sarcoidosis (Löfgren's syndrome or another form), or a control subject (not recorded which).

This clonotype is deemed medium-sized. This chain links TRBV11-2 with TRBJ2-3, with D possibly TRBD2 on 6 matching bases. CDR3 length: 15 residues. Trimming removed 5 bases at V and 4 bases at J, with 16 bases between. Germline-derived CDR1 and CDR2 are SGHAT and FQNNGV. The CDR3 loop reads CASSALDGSPDTQYF. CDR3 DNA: TGTGCCAGCAGCGCCCTGGACGGGAGTCCAGATACGCAGTATTTT. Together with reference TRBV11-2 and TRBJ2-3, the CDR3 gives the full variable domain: EAGVAQSPRYKIIEKRQSVAFWCNPISGHATLYWYQQILGQGPKLLIQFQNNGVVDDSQLPKDRFSAERLKGVDSTLKIQPAKLEDSAVYLCASSALDGSPDTQYFGPGTRLTVL.

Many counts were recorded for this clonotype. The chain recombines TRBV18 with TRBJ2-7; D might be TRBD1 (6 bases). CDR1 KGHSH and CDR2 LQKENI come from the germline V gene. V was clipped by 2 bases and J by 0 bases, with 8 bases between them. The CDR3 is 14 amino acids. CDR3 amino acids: CASSPGQISYEQYF. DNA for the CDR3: TGTGCCAGCTCACCAGGACAGATCTCCTACGAGCAGTACTTC.

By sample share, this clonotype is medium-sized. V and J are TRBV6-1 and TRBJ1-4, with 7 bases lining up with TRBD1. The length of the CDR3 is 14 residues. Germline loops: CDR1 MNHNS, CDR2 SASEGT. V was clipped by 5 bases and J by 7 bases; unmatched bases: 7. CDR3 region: CASSRQGNAEKLFF. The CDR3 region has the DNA TGTGCCAGCAGTCGACAGGGCAATGCTGAAAAACTGTTTTTT.

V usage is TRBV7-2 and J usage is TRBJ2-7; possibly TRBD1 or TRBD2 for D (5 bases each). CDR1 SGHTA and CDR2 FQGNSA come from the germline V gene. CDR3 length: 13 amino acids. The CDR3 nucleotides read TGTGCTAACAGCATCGGGGCGGGCCGGGAGCAGTACTTC. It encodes CANSIGAGREQYF.

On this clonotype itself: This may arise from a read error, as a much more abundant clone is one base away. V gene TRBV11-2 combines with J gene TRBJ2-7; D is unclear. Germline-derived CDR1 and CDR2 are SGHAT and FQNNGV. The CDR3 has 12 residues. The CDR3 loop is CANSLLRYEQYF. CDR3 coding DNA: TGTGCCAACAGCTTATTACGTTACGAGCAGTACTTC.

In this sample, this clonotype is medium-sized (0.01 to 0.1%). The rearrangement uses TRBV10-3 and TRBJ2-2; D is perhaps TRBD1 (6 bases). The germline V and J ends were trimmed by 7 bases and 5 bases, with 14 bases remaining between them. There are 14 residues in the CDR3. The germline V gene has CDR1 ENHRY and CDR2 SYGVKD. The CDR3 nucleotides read TGTGCCATCACCCTAACAGGGAAAACCGGGGAGCTGTTTTTT. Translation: CAITLTGKTGELFF.

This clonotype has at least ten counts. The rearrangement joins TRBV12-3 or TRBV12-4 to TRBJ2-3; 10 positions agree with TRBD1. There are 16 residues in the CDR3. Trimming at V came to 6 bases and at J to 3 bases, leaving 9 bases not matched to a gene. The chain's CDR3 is CASSPGTGDHTDTQYF. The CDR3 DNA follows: TGTGCCAGCAGCCCCGGGACAGGGGATCATACAGATACGCAGTATTTT.

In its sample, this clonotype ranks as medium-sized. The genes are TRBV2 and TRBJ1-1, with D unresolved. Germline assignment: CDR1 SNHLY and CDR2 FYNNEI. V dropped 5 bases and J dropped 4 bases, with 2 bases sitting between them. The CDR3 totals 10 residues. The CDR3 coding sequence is TGTGCCAGCAGTCTCACTGAAGCTTTCTTT. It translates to CASSLTEAFF.

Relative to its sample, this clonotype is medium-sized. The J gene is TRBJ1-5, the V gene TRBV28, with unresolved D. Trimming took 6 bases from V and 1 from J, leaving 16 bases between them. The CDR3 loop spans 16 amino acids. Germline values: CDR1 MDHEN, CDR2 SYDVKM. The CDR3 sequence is CASRYLRFRSNQPQHF. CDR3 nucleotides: TGTGCCAGCAGATATCTACGCTTCAGGAGCAATCAGCCCCAGCATTTT.

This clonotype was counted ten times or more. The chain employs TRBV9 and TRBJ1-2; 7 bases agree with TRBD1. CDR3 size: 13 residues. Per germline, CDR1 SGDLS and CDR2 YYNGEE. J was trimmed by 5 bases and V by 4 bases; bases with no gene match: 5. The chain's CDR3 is CASSIQGGYGYTF. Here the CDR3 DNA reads TGTGCCAGCAGCATCCAGGGGGGGTATGGCTACACCTTC. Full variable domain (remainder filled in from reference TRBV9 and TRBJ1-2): DSGVTQTPKHLITATGQRVTLRCSPRSGDLSVYWYQQSLDQGLQFLIQYYNGEERAKGNILERFSAQQFPDLHSELNLSSLELGDSALYFCASSIQGGYGYTFGSGTRLTVV.

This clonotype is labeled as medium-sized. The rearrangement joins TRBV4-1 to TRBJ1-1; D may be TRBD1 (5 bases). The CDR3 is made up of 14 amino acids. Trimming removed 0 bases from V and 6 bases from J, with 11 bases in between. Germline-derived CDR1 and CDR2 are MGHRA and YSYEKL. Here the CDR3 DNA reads TGCGCCAGCAGCCAAGAGGGGGTTGGGGCTGAAGCTTTCTTT. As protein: CASSQEGVGAEAFF.